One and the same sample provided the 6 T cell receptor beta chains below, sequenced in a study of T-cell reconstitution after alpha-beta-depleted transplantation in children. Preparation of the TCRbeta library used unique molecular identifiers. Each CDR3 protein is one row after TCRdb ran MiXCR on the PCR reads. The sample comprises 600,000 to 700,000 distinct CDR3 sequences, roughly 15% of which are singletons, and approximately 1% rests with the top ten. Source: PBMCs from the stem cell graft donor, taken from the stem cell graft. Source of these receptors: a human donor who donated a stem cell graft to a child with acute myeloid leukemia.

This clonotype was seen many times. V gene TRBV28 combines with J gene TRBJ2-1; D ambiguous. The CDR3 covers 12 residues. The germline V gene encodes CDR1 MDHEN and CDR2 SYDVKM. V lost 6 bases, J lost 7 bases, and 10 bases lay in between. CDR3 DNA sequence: TGTGCCAGCAGGGGGTATAGGAATGAGCAGTTCTTC. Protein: CASRGYRNEQFF.

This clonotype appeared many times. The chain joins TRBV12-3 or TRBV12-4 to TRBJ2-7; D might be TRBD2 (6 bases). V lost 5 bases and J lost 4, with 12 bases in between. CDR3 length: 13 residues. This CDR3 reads CASSNLGGYEQYF. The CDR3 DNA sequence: TGTGCCAGCAGTAACCTTGGGGGGTACGAGCAGTACTTC.

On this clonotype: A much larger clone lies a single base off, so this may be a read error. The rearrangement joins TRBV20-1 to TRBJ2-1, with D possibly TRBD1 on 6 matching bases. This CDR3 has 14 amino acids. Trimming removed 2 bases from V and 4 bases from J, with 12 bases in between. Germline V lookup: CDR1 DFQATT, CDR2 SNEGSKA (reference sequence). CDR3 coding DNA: TGCAGTGCTAGAACGGGGACACGGTACAATGAGCAGTTCTTC. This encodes CSARTGTRYNEQFF.

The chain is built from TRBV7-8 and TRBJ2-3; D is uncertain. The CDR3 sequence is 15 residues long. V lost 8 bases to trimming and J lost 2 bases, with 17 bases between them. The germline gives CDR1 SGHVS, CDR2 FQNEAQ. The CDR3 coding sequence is TGTGCCAGCTTCGCAAGGGCGCAACTCACAGATACGCAGTATTTT. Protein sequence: CASFARAQLTDTQYF.

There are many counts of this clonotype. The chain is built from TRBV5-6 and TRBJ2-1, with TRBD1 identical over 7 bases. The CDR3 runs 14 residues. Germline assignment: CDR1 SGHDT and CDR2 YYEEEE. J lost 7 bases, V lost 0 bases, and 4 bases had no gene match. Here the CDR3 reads CASSLVQGLNEQFF. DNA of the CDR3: TGTGCCAGCAGCTTGGTACAGGGGTTGAATGAGCAGTTCTTC.

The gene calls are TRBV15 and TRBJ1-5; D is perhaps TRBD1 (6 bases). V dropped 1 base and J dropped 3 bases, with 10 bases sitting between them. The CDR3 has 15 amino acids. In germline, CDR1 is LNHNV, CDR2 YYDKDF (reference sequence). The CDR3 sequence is CATSRGGQINQPQHF. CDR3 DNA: TGTGCCACCAGCAGAGGCGGACAGATCAATCAGCCCCAGCATTTT.